What follows describes a single TCR beta chain. Its antigen is currently unknown. The data originate from a study of CD8 T cells in ankylosing spondylitis. TCRdb recomputed calls from the 5' RACE reads with MiXCR, one row per CDR3 protein. This table holds fewer than 500,000 distinct CDR3 sequences, 25% to 30% found once. Overall study findings and caveats: The authors found the disease-linked clones to be CD8+ and relatively rare in peripheral blood. About 8 highly homologous variants formed a TCR beta motif that appeared characteristic of ankylosing spondylitis blood.

Germline-derived CDR1 and CDR2 are LGHDT and YNNKEL (reference sequence). The CDR3 covers 11 residues. Trimming took 0 bases from V and 10 from J, leaving 6 bases between them. The TCR originated in a male donor with ankylosing spondylitis. The gene calls are TRBV3-1 and TRBJ1-1; D unresolved. Sequencing was performed on blood, either unsorted or a sorted T cell fraction (not recorded which). The CDR3 nucleotides read TGTGCCAGCAGCCAAGATTACGGAGCTTTCTTT. Encoded protein: CASSQDYGAFF.